Sequencing of this T cell receptor beta chain was carried out in a study of cytomegalovirus exposure and HLA in healthy donors. The CDR3 has 14 amino acids. CDR1 SGHTA and CDR2 FQGNSA come from the germline V gene. V was pared by 1 base and J by 5 bases, with 10 bases between. Amplification used 60 Vbeta primers and 13 Jbeta primers. TCRdb's copy holds only in-frame clones and misses some; the assay was immunoSEQ multiplex PCR. The data contain about 160,000 clones, nearly 80% of them singletons. The origin of this receptor is a woman between 45 and 60 years old in good health and CMV-seropositive. The rearrangement links TRBV7-2 to TRBJ2-3; tentatively, D is TRBD2 (6 bases). The sample taken for sequencing was PBMCs. CDR3 amino acids: CASSLGLAQDTQYF. The CDR3 DNA reads as TGTGCCAGCAGCTTAGGCCTAGCGCAAGATACGCAGTATTTT.